Each of the 22 T cell receptor beta chains below was sequenced from the same sample in a study of cytomegalovirus exposure and HLA in healthy donors. Use of 60 Vbeta and 13 Jbeta primers characterized the PCR. Data came from immunoSEQ multiplex PCR; TCRdb stores just in-frame clones and leaves some out. The repertoire holds approximately 160,000 clones, with 60% to 75% as singletons. Sequenced: PBMCs. These receptors were taken from a woman between 45 and 65 years old in good health and CMV-seropositive.

The V call is TRBV6-4, the J call TRBJ2-2; perhaps TRBD1 as D (5 bases). Germline lookup yields CDR1 MRHNA and CDR2 SNTAGT. The CDR3 runs 15 residues. Trimming removed 6 bases from V and 0 bases from J, with 11 bases in between. Written as DNA, the CDR3 is TGTGCCAGCAGCCAGACAGCCGCGAACACCGGGGAGCTGTTTTTT. Translation: CASSQTAANTGELFF.

This clone occurred many times. The rearrangement uses TRBV5-6 and TRBJ2-7; perhaps TRBD2 as D (6 bases). Germline lookup yields CDR1 SGHDT and CDR2 YYEEEE. The V end was cut by 4 bases, the J end by 3 bases, with 11 bases between. This CDR3 is 13 amino acids long. As DNA, the CDR3 is TGTGCCAGCAGCCGGGAGATGGACTACGAGCAGTACTTC. Its translation is CASSREMDYEQYF.

V gene TRBV9 combines with J gene TRBJ2-3; D uncertain. Per germline, CDR1 SGDLS and CDR2 YYNGEE. This CDR3 spans 21 amino acids. V was cut by 3 bases and J by 4 bases, with 33 bases left in between. The CDR3 spells CASSAPTRNERHVASADTQYF. The CDR3, as DNA: TGTGCCAGCAGCGCGCCGACAAGGAATGAAAGACACGTGGCTTCCGCAGATACGCAGTATTTT.

The gene calls are TRBV19 and TRBJ2-4, with 10 positions matching TRBD1. V gave up 0 bases and J gave up 2 bases; unmatched junction bases: 4. Per the germline V gene, CDR1 is LNHDA and CDR2 is SQIVND (reference sequence). The CDR3 length is 17 residues. The CDR3 loop is CASSIEGQGGSKNIQYF. The CDR3 DNA reads as TGTGCCAGTAGTATAGAAGGACAGGGGGGGTCCAAAAACATTCAGTACTTC.

This clone showed up just a few times. V gene TRBV6-4 combines with J gene TRBJ1-2; D perhaps matches TRBD1 (5 bases). Germline CDR1 reads MRHNA; CDR2 reads SNTAGT. The length of the CDR3 is 14 residues. The ends were cut back, 5 bases at V and 6 bases at J, with 16 bases in the middle. The CDR3 is CASSSQGGAHGYTF. The CDR3 region has the DNA TGTGCCAGCAGTTCCCAGGGTGGGGCTCATGGCTACACCTTC.

This chain uses TRBV5-1 with TRBJ2-7; TRBD2 aligns across 13 bases. Germline values: CDR1 SGHRS, CDR2 YFSETQ. The CDR3 is made up of 14 amino acids. V gave up 4 bases and J gave up 12 bases; unmatched junction bases: 10. CDR3 bases: TGCGCCAGCAGCCTGGGGACTAGCGGGGCGAGCTTGTACTTC. The encoded protein is CASSLGTSGASLYF.

This clone was counted a few times. This rearrangement joins TRBV5-4 to TRBJ2-3; D is unresolved. Trimming pared 0 bases from V and 1 base from J, leaving 12 bases between. Germline V lookup: CDR1 SGHNT, CDR2 YYREEE (reference sequence). The CDR3 sequence is 16 residues long. The CDR3 nucleotides read TGTGCCAGCAGCTTGGCACTTCAAACCCGCACAGATACGCAGTATTTT. This codes for CASSLALQTRTDTQYF.

The chain employs TRBV7-2 and TRBJ1-5; perhaps TRBD1 as D (6 bases). In germline, CDR1 is SGHTA, CDR2 FQGNSA. CDR3 length: 15 amino acids. Trimming removed 6 bases at V and 4 bases at J, with 16 bases between. CDR3 sequence reads: CASRSPGGGNQPQHF. The CDR3 nucleotides are TGTGCCAGCAGATCCCCGGGGGGCGGGAATCAGCCCCAGCATTTT.

This sequence joins TRBV4-1 and TRBJ2-5; 10 bases agree with TRBD1. The V segment lost 3 bases and the J segment 5 bases; nucleotides outside the gene matches: 6. The CDR3 has 15 residues. CDR1 and CDR2 (germline): MGHRA, YSYEKL. CDR3 sequence reads: CASSQPGQGLETQYF. The CDR3 nucleotides read TGCGCCAGCAGCCAGCCGGGACAGGGGCTGGAGACCCAGTACTTC.

This clone was seen a handful of times. The chain is built from TRBV29-1 and TRBJ2-5; D is possibly TRBD2 (7 bases). From germline, CDR1 is SQVTM and CDR2 ANQGSEA. CDR3 length: 12 amino acids. Trimming cost V 7 bases and J 4 bases, with 13 bases left between them. CDR3 DNA sequence: TGCAGCGGCGCGGGGGCGGGAGAGACCCAGTACTTC. Its translation is CSGAGAGETQYF.

The gene calls are TRBV19 and TRBJ2-1, with 12 bases matching TRBD2. CDR1 is LNHDA and CDR2 is SQIVND in the germline V gene (reference sequence). J lost 7 bases, V lost 7 bases, and 8 bases had no gene match. There are 15 residues in the CDR3. The DNA for the CDR3 is TGTGCCAGTATCTCTAGCGGGGGGGCGAAAAATGAGCAGTTCTTC. Translated: CASISSGGAKNEQFF.

The chain is built from TRBV6-1 and TRBJ2-5, with D tentatively TRBD2 (6 bases). The CDR3 loop spans 15 amino acids. Germline V CDR1 and CDR2: MNHNS, SASEGT. V was pared by 0 bases and J by 4 bases, with 12 bases between. CDR3 DNA sequence: TGTGCCAGCAGTGAAGCCGGGGGTTGGGCAGAGACCCAGTACTTC. It is translated as CASSEAGGWAETQYF.

The CDR3 nucleotides are TGTGCCAGCAGCCGCCCTCGACAGCTCCAAGAGACCCAGTACTTC. Translating it yields CASSRPRQLQETQYF. The genes are TRBV6-1 and TRBJ2-5, with D perhaps TRBD1 (5 bases). This CDR3 comprises 15 residues. Germline V lookup: CDR1 MNHNS, CDR2 SASEGT. With 6 bases removed from V and 1 base from J, the gap between germline ends came to 15 bases.

The rearrangement links TRBV30 to TRBJ1-6; possible D gene TRBD1, 5 bases. The CDR3 length is 15 residues. Between the trimmed V and J ends, which lost 4 bases and 6 bases, there was a span of 16 bases. The V gene's germline CDR1 is GTSNPN and CDR2 SVGIG (reference sequence). CDR3 in amino acids: CAWTAGHGGNSPLHF. CDR3 DNA sequence: TGTGCCTGGACCGCAGGACACGGGGGTAATTCACCCCTCCACTTT.

This clone was counted a single time. Sequence at one end of the junction differs from germline and may be a read error. The CDR3 is CASTLVGDMNTEAFF. Written as DNA, the CDR3 is TGTGCCAGCACCTTGGTGGGGGACATGAACACTGAAGCTTTCTTT. This sequence joins TRBV5-5 and TRBJ1-1; tentatively, D is TRBD1 (6 bases). Germline-derived CDR1 and CDR2 are SGHKS and YYEKEE (reference sequence). CDR3 length: 15 residues.

The chain combines TRBV6-1 with TRBJ1-1, with D possibly TRBD1 on 5 matching bases. The CDR3 loop spans 11 amino acids. Germline assignment: CDR1 MNHNS and CDR2 SASEGT. Trimming left V 7 bases short and J 7 bases short, with 10 bases between. The CDR3: CASKGACEAFF. CDR3 nucleotides: TGTGCCAGCAAAGGGGCGTGTGAAGCTTTCTTT.

This rearrangement joins TRBV25-1 to TRBJ1-2, with D hard to call. Germline lookup yields CDR1 MGHDK and CDR2 SYGVNS. This CDR3 region has 13 residues. V was pared by 7 bases and J by 0 bases, with 9 bases between. The CDR3: CASTAGPNYGYTF. CDR3 DNA sequence: TGTGCCAGCACAGCTGGGCCTAACTATGGCTACACCTTC.

This clone occurred once. The chain uses TRBV30 and TRBJ2-3, with 14 bases matching TRBD2. Germline CDR1 reads GTSNPN; CDR2 reads SVGIG (reference sequence). The ends lost 3 bases at V and 1 base at J; junction bases unmatched: 3. The CDR3 length is 16 residues. The DNA for the CDR3 is TGTGCCTGGAGCGCGGGACTAGCGGGGGGCACAGATACGCAGTATTTT. Its translation is CAWSAGLAGGTDTQYF. Based on the CDR3 plus reference TRBV30 and TRBJ2-3, the full variable domain is SQTIHQWPATLVQPVGSPLSLECTVEGTSNPNLYWYRQAAGRGLQLLFYSVGIGQISSEVPQNLSASRPQDRQFILSSKKLLLSDSGFYLCAWSAGLAGGTDTQYFGPGTRLTVL.

The chain joins TRBV2 to TRBJ2-5, with TRBD2 matching 13 bases. Trimming at V came to 2 bases and at J to 3 bases, leaving 0 bases not matched to a gene. This CDR3 is built from 15 residues. Germline CDR1 and CDR2: SNHLY and FYNNEI. The CDR3 loop is CASSETSGGEETQYF. The CDR3 DNA follows: TGTGCCAGCAGTGAAACTAGCGGGGGGGAAGAGACCCAGTACTTC.

The chain combines TRBV11-3 with TRBJ2-7; 9 nucleotides line up with TRBD1. J gave up 3 bases and V 5 bases, and 2 bases lay outside the gene matches. The CDR3 loop spans 13 amino acids. Germline V CDR1 and CDR2: SGHNT, YENEEA. This chain's CDR3 is CASSPGQGYEQYF. In nucleotides, the CDR3 is TGTGCCAGCAGCCCGGGACAGGGCTACGAGCAGTACTTC.

The rearrangement links TRBV2 to TRBJ2-5; tentative D call: TRBD2 (5 bases). The J call may not be correct, given that the DNA end is closer to TRBJ2-7. The CDR3 loop spans 14 amino acids. CDR1 SNHLY and CDR2 FYNNEI come from the germline V gene. In DNA form, the CDR3 reads TGTGCCAGCAGTCTAAGACTGGGAGCCTACGAGCAGTACTTC. Translating gives CASSLRLGAYEQYF.

The chain has TRBV30 and TRBJ1-5; the match to TRBD1 covers 7 bases. The CDR3 extends over 15 amino acids. The V and J ends lost 1 base and 0 bases, in that order; junction bases with no gene match: 3. Germline loops: CDR1 GTSNPN, CDR2 SVGIG (reference sequence). The CDR3 region is CAWSGDSYSNQPQHF. CDR3 DNA: TGTGCCTGGAGTGGGGACAGTTATAGCAATCAGCCCCAGCATTTT.